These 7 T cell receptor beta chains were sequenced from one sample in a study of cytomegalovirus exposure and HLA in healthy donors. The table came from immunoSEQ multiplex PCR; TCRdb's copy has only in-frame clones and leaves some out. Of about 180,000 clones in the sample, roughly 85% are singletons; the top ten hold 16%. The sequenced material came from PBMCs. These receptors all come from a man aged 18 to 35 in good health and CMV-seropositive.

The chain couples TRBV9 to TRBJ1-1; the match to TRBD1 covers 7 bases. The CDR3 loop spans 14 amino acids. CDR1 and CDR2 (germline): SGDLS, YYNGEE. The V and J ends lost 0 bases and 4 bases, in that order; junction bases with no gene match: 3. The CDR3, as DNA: TGTGCCAGCAGCGTAGTAGCAGGGGGCACTGAAGCTTTCTTT. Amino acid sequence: CASSVVAGGTEAFF.

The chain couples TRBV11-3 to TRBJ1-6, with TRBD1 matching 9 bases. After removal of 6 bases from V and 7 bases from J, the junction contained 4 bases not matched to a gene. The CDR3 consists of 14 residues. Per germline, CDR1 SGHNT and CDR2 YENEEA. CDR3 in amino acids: CASRGTGLNSPLHF. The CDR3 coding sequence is TGTGCCAGCAGGGGGACAGGGTTGAATTCACCCCTCCACTTT.

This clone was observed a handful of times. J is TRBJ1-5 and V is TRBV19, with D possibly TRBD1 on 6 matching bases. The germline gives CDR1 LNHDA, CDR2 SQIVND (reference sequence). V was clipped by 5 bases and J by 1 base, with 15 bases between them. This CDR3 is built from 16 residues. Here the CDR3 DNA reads TGTGCCAGTAGTGCCAGAGGGGGGGTAAGCAATCAGCCCCAGCATTTT. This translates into CASSARGGVSNQPQHF.

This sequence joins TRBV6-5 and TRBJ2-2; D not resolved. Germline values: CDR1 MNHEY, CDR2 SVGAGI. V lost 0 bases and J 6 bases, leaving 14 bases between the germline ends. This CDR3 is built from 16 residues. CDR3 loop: CASSYSPPYEAGELFF. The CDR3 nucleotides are TGTGCCAGCAGTTACTCGCCACCTTATGAGGCCGGGGAGCTGTTTTTT.

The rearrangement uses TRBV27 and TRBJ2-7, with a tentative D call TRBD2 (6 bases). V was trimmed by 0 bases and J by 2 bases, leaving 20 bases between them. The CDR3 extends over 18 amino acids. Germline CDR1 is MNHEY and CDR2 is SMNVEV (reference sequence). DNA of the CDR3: TGTGCCAGCAGTTTATCAAACAACCGGGACTGGGGGGCCTACGAGCAGTACTTC. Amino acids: CASSLSNNRDWGAYEQYF.

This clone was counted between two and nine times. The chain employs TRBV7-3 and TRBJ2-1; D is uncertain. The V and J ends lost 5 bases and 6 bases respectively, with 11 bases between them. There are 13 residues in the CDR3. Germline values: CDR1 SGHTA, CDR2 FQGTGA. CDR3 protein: CASSLYTGNEQFF. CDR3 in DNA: TGTGCCAGCAGCCTGTATACCGGCAATGAGCAGTTCTTC.

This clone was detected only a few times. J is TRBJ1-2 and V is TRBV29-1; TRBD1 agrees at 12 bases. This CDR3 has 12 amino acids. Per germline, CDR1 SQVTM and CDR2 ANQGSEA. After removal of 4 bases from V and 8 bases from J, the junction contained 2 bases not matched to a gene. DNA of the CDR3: TGCAGCGTTGGGGACAGGGGGCACGGCTACACCTTC. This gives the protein CSVGDRGHGYTF.